A single sample is the source of the 16 T cell receptor beta chains below, sequenced in a study of Graves' ophthalmopathy and Graves' hyperthyroidism. Amplification from RNA transcripts yielded the TCR beta CDR3 regions. Amplification began with first-round RT-PCR using HTBI primers, then second-round multiplex PCR was performed. MiXCR, run by TCRdb on the multiplex PCR reads, gives a single entry per CDR3 protein. The profile shows a few hundred thousand distinct CDR3 sequences, under 45% of them singletons. The sequencing input was peripheral blood or thyroid tissue (not recorded which). All receptors come from an adult man with Graves' hyperthyroidism.

This clonotype was observed a few times. The DNA for the CDR3 is TGTGCCAGCAGCCTACGACAGGGATCTAACTATGGCTACACCTTC. Translation: CASSLRQGSNYGYTF. The chain has TRBV12-3 or TRBV12-4 and TRBJ1-2; 7 bases match TRBD1. J lost 0 bases, V lost 6 bases, and 7 bases had no gene match. This CDR3 has 15 amino acids.

The table lists this clonotype with many counts. This chain links TRBV20-1 with TRBJ2-7; 7 positions match TRBD2. The trim removed 5 bases at V and 1 base at J, leaving 8 bases unmatched. The CDR3 loop spans 14 amino acids. Germline V CDR1 and CDR2: DFQATT, SNEGSKA (reference sequence). The DNA for the CDR3 is TGCAGTGCTGGTAGGACTAGTAGGTCCTACGAGCAGTACTTC. The encoded protein is CSAGRTSRSYEQYF.

With regard to this clonotype: A junction boundary mismatches the germline segment, possibly from a read error. The chain is built from TRBV5-1 and TRBJ1-1, with 7 bases fitting TRBD1. The germline V gene has CDR1 SGHRS and CDR2 YFSETQ. The CDR3 totals 15 residues. The CDR3 loop is CASSLMGTANTEAFF. DNA of the CDR3: TGCGCCAGCAGCTTGATGGGGACAGCTAACACCGAAGCTTTCTTT.

This clonotype was detected only a few times. V gene TRBV4-1 combines with J gene TRBJ2-3; weak D call: TRBD2 (6 bases). Trimming shortened V by 1 base and J by 5 bases, and 16 bases separated the two germline ends. The CDR3 consists of 16 residues. In germline, CDR1 is MGHRA, CDR2 YSYEKL. CDR3 nucleotide sequence: TGCGCCAGCAGCCAAGGTTACGGGAGCGATGGAGATACGCAGTATTTT. This encodes CASSQGYGSDGDTQYF.

The V call is TRBV2, the J call TRBJ2-3; D remains unclear. Per the germline V gene, CDR1 is SNHLY and CDR2 is FYNNEI. The CDR3 loop spans 14 amino acids. V was pared by 5 bases and J by 2 bases, with 11 bases between. The CDR3 coding sequence is TGTGCCAGCAGTTCAGGTCGGAACACAGATACGCAGTATTTT. As protein: CASSSGRNTDTQYF.

The V call is TRBV2, the J call TRBJ2-5, with 9 nucleotides matching TRBD1. Germline CDR1 and CDR2: SNHLY and FYNNEI. V was pared by 8 bases and J by 5 bases, with 9 bases of the junction left unmatched. This CDR3 has 14 residues. For the CDR3, the DNA is TGTGCCAGCCATCAACAGGGGGCGCGGGAGACCCAGTACTTC. Translated, it gives CASHQQGARETQYF.

This clonotype was seen repeatedly, ten times or more. The rearrangement uses TRBV20-1 and TRBJ1-1; D call uncertain. CDR1 and CDR2 from the germline V gene are DFQATT and SNEGSKA (reference sequence). V was shortened by 0 bases and J by 1 base, with 12 bases between the two germline ends. This CDR3 spans 15 amino acids. The CDR3 region is CSARDPATQNTEAFF. Written as DNA, the CDR3 is TGCAGTGCTAGAGATCCGGCGACCCAGAACACTGAAGCTTTCTTT.

Concerning this clonotype: This likely comes from a read error, as the CDR3 has no conserved phenylalanine or tryptophan at its end. The gene calls are TRBV6-5 and TRBJ2-5; TRBD1 is a possible D gene (6 bases). This CDR3 spans 13 amino acids. In germline, CDR1 is MNHEY, CDR2 SVGAGI. The germline V and J ends were trimmed by 0 bases and 4 bases, with 6 bases remaining between them. The CDR3 sequence: CASSYSTGETQYS. CDR3 nucleotide sequence: TGTGCCAGCAGTTACTCGACAGGAGAGACCCAGTACTCC.

This clonotype was seen many times. The chain is built from TRBV28 and TRBJ1-2; TRBD1 is a possible D gene (5 bases). The germline V and J ends were trimmed by 7 bases and 5 bases, with 23 bases remaining between them. This CDR3 spans 16 amino acids. Per the germline V gene, CDR1 is MDHEN and CDR2 is SYDVKM. The CDR3 DNA is TGTGCCAGCAACTCGGGCTTCCGCAGGGATGATTATGGCTACACCTTC. Amino acid sequence: CASNSGFRRDDYGYTF.

Concerning this clonotype: One junction end disagrees with the germline gene, perhaps due to a read error. The gene calls are TRBV7-7 and TRBJ2-5; D is ambiguous. The CDR3 totals 16 residues. The V gene's germline CDR1 is SSHAT and CDR2 FNYEAQ (reference sequence). CDR3 protein: CASSPSATSLQETQYF. Here the CDR3 DNA reads TGTGCTAGCAGCCCCTCGGCCACCTCGCTGCAAGAGACCCAGTACTTC.

This clonotype has ten or more counts. The chain uses TRBV20-1 and TRBJ2-7; TRBD2 might be the D (7 bases). Trimming cost V 6 bases and J 0 bases, with 18 bases left between them. The CDR3 is 15 amino acids. Germline assignment: CDR1 DFQATT and CDR2 SNEGSKA (reference sequence). Here the CDR3 DNA reads TGCAGTGCCCGAGGGGGGGGCTTGAACTCCTACGAGCAGTACTTC. It yields the protein CSARGGGLNSYEQYF.

This clonotype has ten or more counts. The chain recombines TRBV10-2 with TRBJ2-1, with TRBD2 matching 11 bases. V trimming: 4 bases; J trimming: 4 bases; junction bases outside the gene matches: 0. The CDR3 contains 14 residues. Germline V gives CDR1 WSHSY, CDR2 SAAADI. CDR3 sequence reads: CASSASGGYNEQFF. For the CDR3, the DNA is TGCGCCAGCAGTGCTAGCGGGGGGTACAATGAGCAGTTCTTC.

This sequence joins TRBV6-1 and TRBJ2-2; the D is unclear. The CDR3 is made up of 14 amino acids. Germline V CDR1 and CDR2: MNHNS, SASEGT. Between the trimmed V and J ends, which lost 8 bases and 0 bases, there was a span of 10 bases. CDR3 residues: CASGLSSNTGELFF. The CDR3 DNA reads as TGTGCCAGCGGCTTGAGTTCGAACACCGGGGAGCTGTTTTTT.

Ten or more counts support this clonotype. This sequence joins TRBV12-3 or TRBV12-4 and TRBJ1-2; tentatively, D is TRBD1 (5 bases). V lost 6 bases to trimming and J lost 8 bases, with 13 bases between them. This CDR3 has 12 amino acids. CDR3: CASRRGERGYTF. For the CDR3, the DNA is TGTGCCAGCAGACGGGGCGAACGAGGCTACACCTTC.

This clonotype was seen ten or more times. This rearrangement joins TRBV12-3 or TRBV12-4 to TRBJ1-1; maybe TRBD1 (5 bases). The CDR3 sequence is 13 residues long. V was pared by 7 bases and J by 0 bases, with 9 bases between. The CDR3 coding sequence is TGTGCCAGCATGGAGGACATGAACACTGAAGCTTTCTTT. Protein product: CASMEDMNTEAFF.

The chain couples TRBV20-1 to TRBJ1-2; 7 bases agree with TRBD1. The CDR3 totals 15 residues. The germline gives CDR1 DFQATT, CDR2 SNEGSKA (reference sequence). V dropped 6 bases and J dropped 2; count of bases not matched to a gene: 12. CDR3 sequence: CSARTGIPTNYGYTF. The CDR3 region has the DNA TGCAGTGCCCGGACAGGCATCCCAACCAACTATGGCTACACCTTC.